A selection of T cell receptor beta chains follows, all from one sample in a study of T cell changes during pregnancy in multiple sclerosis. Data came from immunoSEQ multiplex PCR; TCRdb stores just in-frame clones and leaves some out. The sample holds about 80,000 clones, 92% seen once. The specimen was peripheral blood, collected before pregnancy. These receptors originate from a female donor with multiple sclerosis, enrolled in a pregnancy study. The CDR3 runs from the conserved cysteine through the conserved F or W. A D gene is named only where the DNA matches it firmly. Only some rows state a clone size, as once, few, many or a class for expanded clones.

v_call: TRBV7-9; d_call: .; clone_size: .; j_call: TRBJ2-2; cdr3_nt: TGTGCCAGCAGCTTAGTGGGGGGGCACACCGGGGAGCTGTTTTTT; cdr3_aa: CASSLVGGHTGELFF
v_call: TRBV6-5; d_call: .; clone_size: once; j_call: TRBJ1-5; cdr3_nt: TGTGCCAGCAGTTACGCCTTTGGGCCTAATCAGCCCCAGCATTTT; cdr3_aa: CASSYAFGPNQPQHF
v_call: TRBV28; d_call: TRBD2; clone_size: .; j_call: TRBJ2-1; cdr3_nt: TGTGCCAGCAGCCGAAGCGGGAGGGCAGAGGGACATGAGCAGTTCTTC; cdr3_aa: CASSRSGRAEGHEQFF
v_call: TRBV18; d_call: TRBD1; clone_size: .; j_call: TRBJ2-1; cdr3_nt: TGTGCCAGCTCACCGAGACAGGGGGTTGGCAATGAGCAGTTCTTC; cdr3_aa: CASSPRQGVGNEQFF
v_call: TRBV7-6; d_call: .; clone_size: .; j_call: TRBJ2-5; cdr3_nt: TGTGCCAGCAGCTTAGCCAGGGTAGAGACCCAGTACTTC; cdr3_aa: CASSLARVETQYF
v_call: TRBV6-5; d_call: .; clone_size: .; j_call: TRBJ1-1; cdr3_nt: TGTGCCAGCAGAACAATGAACACTGAAGCTTTCTTT; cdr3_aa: CASRTMNTEAFF
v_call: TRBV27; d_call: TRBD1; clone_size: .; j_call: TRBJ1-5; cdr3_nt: TGTGCCAGCAGTCCAAACAGGGGGCCTCAGCCCCAGCATTTT; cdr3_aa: CASSPNRGPQPQHF
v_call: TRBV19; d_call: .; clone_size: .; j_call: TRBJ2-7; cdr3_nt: TGTGCCAGTAGTAAGGCAGGGGATTCGTACGAGCAGTACTTC; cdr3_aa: CASSKAGDSYEQYF
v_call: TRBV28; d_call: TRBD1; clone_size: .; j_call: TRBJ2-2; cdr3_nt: TGTGCCAGCAGTTTTGACCTCGACAGGGGTTTTACCGGGGAGCTGTTTTTT; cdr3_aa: CASSFDLDRGFTGELFF
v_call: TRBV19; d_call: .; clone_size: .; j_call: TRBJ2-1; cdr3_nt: TGTGCCAGTAGAAACACCTTCTCCTACAATGAGCAGTTCTTC; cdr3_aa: CASRNTFSYNEQFF
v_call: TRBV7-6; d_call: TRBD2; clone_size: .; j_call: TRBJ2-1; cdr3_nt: TGTGCCAGCAGCTTAGTTTCCGGAGGGAGGGCCTACAATGAGCAGTTCTTC; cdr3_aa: CASSLVSGGRAYNEQFF
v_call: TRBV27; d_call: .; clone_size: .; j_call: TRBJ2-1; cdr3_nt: TGTGCCAGCATGTTAACCGCTAGCGCCTACAATGAGCAGTTCTTC; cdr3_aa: CASMLTASAYNEQFF
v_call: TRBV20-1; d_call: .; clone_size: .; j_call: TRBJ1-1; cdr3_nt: TGCAGTGCTCAGAGTAGCGCTTTCTTT; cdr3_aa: CSAQSSAFF
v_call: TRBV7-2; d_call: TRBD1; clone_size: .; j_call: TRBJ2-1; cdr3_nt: TGTGCCAGCAGCCCCCACAGGACAGGGTCCTACAATGAGCAGTTCTTC; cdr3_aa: CASSPHRTGSYNEQFF
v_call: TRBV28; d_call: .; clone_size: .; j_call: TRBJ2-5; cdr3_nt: TGTGCCAGCAGTCGCGAACTAGTTCAAGAGACCCAGTACTTC; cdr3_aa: CASSRELVQETQYF
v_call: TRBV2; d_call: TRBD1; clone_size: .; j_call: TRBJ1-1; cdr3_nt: TGTGCCAGCAGTGCACAGGGGGCGGACACTGAAGCTTTCTTT; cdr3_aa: CASSAQGADTEAFF